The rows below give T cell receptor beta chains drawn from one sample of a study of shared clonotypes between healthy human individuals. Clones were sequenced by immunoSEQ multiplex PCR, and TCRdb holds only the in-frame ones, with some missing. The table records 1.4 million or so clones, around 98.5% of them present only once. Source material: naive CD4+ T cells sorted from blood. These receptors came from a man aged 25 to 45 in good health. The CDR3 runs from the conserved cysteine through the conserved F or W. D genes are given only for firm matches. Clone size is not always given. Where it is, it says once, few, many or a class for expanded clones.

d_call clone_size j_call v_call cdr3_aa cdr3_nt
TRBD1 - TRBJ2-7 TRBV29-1 CSVTGTGVYEQYF TGCAGCGTCACCGGGACAGGGGTCTACGAGCAGTACTTC
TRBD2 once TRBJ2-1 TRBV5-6 CASSLILAGPGEQFF TGTGCCAGCAGCTTGATCCTAGCGGGACCCGGTGAGCAGTTCTTC
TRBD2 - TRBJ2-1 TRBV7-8 CASSLRTGTSPFF TGTGCCAGCAGCTTACGGACCGGGACTAGCCCGTTCTTC
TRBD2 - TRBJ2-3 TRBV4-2 CASSQGPRPGGHDTQYF TGTGCCAGCAGCCAAGGGCCCCGACCGGGAGGGCATGATACGCAGTATTTT
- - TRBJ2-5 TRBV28 CASSWGALQETQYF TGTGCCAGCAGTTGGGGGGCACTCCAAGAGACCCAGTACTTC
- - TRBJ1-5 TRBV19 CASSRPWGHRPQHF TGTGCCAGTAGTAGACCATGGGGGCATCGGCCCCAGCATTTT
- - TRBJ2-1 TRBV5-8 CASSWGRSSYNEQFF TGTGCCAGCAGCTGGGGGCGGAGCTCCTACAATGAGCAGTTCTTC
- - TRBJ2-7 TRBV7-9 CASSISGREDEQYF TGTGCCAGCAGCATATCCGGCAGGGAGGACGAGCAGTACTTC
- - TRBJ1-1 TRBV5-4 CASSLDPGLNTEAFF TGTGCCAGCAGCTTGGACCCCGGTTTGAACACTGAAGCTTTCTTT
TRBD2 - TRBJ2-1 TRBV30 CAWSSLAGGPGEQFF TGTGCCTGGAGTAGCCTAGCGGGAGGGCCAGGAGAGCAGTTCTTC
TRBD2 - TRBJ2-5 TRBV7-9 CASSSLLAGARTQYF TGTGCCAGCAGCTCTCTATTAGCGGGAGCAAGGACCCAGTACTTC
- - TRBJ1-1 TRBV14 CASSQDTRTEAFF TGTGCCAGCAGCCAAGATACAAGGACGGAAGCTTTCTTT
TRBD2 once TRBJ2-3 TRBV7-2 CASSLTYSGRFADTQYF TGTGCCAGCAGCTTAACATATAGCGGGAGATTCGCAGATACGCAGTATTTT
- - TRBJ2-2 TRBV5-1 CASSSNQGHTGELFF TGCGCCAGCAGCTCTAATCAGGGTCACACCGGGGAGCTGTTTTTT
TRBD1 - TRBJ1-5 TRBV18 CASSPGQGGGNQPQHF TGTGCCAGCTCACCTGGACAGGGAGGGGGCAATCAGCCCCAGCATTTT
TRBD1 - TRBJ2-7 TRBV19 CASSLTGTGPYEQYF TGTGCCAGTAGCCTAACCGGGACAGGGCCTTACGAGCAGTACTTC
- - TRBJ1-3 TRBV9 CASSVGTAGNTIYF TGTGCCAGCAGCGTAGGGACGGCTGGAAACACCATATATTTT
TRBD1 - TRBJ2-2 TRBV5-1 CASGRQGIAPANTGELFF TGCGCCAGCGGCAGACAGGGGATAGCGCCCGCGAACACCGGGGAGCTGTTTTTT
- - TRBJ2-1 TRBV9 CASSPFRNSYNEQFF TGTGCCAGCAGCCCCTTCAGGAACTCCTACAATGAGCAGTTCTTC
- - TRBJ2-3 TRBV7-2 CASSLFTDTQYF TGTGCCAGCAGCTTATTTACAGATACGCAGTATTTT
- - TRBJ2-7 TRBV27 CASSRDGYEQYF TGTGCCAGCAGTCGGGACGGCTACGAGCAGTACTTC
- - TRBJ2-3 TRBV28 CASSPATGAGTDTQYF TGTGCCAGCAGTCCTGCGACGGGGGCAGGCACAGATACGCAGTATTTT
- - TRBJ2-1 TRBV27 CASSLSWGLGNNEQFF TGTGCCAGCAGTTTATCCTGGGGGTTGGGCAACAATGAGCAGTTCTTC
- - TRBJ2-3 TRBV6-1 CASSAGVVTQYF TGTGCCAGCAGTGCAGGGGTTGTAACGCAGTATTTT
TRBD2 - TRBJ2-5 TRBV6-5 CASSPLTSGQETQYF TGTGCCAGCAGCCCTCTGACTAGCGGCCAAGAGACCCAGTACTTC
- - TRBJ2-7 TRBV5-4 CASSLEASSDEQYF TGTGCCAGCAGCTTGGAAGCTAGCTCAGACGAGCAGTACTTC
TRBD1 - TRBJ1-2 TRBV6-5 CASSYSGTEGVYGYTF TGTGCCAGCAGTTACTCAGGGACAGAAGGGGTATATGGCTACACCTTC
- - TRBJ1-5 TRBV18 CASSPDRTGQPQHF TGTGCCAGCTCACCCGACAGGACTGGACAGCCCCAGCATTTT
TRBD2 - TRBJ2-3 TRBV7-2 CASSSGLAGVRDTQYF TGTGCCAGCAGCTCTGGACTAGCGGGAGTGAGAGATACGCAGTATTTT